This T cell receptor beta chain was identified during a study of metastatic and nonmetastatic thyroid tumors. This clone was counted many times. As yet, its antigen is unknown. Study conclusions and caveats: When malignant thyroid tumors were compared with benign nodules, TCR beta diversity was reportedly significantly higher in the malignant tumors. This held in both blood and tumor samples.

This CDR3 comprises 15 residues. V shed 0 bases and J shed 1 base, with 8 bases lying between them. Prior to thyroid surgery, none of the patients had received any treatment. TCRdb re-analyzed the PCR reads using MiXCR. This sample has more than 85,000 clones, with about 9.1% found just once. The rearrangement links TRBV12-3 or TRBV12-4 to TRBJ2-3; the D gene could be TRBD1 or TRBD2 (6 bases each). The clonotype comes from a female donor with papillary thyroid cancer or a benign thyroid nodule (not recorded which). Some clones in this sample may be carry-over from other donors' samples. Sequencing was performed on blood. The CDR3 nucleotides read TGTGCCAGCAGTTTAGCGGGGGGCGGCACAGATACGCAGTATTTT. Protein product: CASSLAGGGTDTQYF.